The clone carrying this T cell receptor beta chain appeared many times. Its antigen remains unknown. The read stops 3 residues short of the end of the CDR3; the missing end is completed from the germline J gene. Germline lookup yields CDR1 LGHNT and CDR2 FRNRAP. Trimming took 0 bases from V and 0 from J; bases not matched to a gene: 3. There are 17 residues in the CDR3. The data originate from a study of T cell clonality in common variable immunodeficiency. Assay: immunoSEQ multiplex PCR; the TCRdb copy retains only in-frame clones and omits some. The data show 44,000 or so clones, with none appearing a single time. Overall study results and limits: CVID subjects showed higher TCRbeta clonality than healthy controls.

The source material was peripheral blood mononuclear cells. The V gene is TRBV12-5, the J gene TRBJ2-3; the match to TRBD2 covers 10 bases. The sequence came from a person aged 18 to 70 in good health. The chain's CDR3 is CASGLVTSGASTDTQYF. CDR3 DNA (partial): TGTGCTAGTGGTTTGGTCACTAGCGGGGCTAGCACAGATACG.